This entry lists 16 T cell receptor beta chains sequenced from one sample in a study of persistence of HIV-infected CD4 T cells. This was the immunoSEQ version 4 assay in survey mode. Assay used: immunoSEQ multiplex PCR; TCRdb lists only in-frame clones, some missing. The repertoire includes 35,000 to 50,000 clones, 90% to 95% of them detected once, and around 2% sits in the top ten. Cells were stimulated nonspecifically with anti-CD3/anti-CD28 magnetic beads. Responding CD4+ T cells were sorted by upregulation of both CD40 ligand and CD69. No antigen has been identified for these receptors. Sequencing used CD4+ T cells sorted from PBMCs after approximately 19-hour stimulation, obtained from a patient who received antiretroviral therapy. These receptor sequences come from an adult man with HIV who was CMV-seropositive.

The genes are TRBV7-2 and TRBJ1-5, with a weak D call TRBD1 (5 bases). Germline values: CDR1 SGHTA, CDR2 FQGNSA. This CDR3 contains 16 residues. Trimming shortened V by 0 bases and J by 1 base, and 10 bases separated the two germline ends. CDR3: CASSLAGGNSNQPQHF. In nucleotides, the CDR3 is TGTGCCAGCAGCTTAGCCGGGGGGAACAGCAATCAGCCCCAGCATTTT. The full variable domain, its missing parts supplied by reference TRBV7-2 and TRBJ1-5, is GAGVSQSPSNKVTEKGKDVELRCDPISGHTALYWYRQSLGQGLEFLIYFQGNSAPDKSGLPSDRFSAERTGGSVSTLTIQRTQQEDSAVYLCASSLAGGNSNQPQHFGDGTRLSIL.

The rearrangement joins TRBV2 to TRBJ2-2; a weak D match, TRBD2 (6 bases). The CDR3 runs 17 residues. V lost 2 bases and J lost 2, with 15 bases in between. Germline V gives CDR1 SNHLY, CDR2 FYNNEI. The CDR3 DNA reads TGTGCCAGCAGTGAATTAGCGGCCGCGCGTAACACCGGGGAGCTGTTTTTT. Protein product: CASSELAAARNTGELFF.

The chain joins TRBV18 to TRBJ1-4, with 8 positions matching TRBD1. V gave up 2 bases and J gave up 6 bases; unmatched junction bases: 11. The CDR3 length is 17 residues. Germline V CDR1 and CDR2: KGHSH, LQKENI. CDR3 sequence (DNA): TGTGCCAGCTCACCAGAAGAAGCCTCGACAGGGGATGAAAAACTGTTTTTT. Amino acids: CASSPEEASTGDEKLFF.

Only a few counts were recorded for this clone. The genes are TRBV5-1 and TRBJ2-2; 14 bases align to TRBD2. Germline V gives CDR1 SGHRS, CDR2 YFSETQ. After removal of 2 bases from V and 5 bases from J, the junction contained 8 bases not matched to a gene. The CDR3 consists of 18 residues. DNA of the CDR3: TGCGCCAGCAGCTTACAACCTGGACTAGCGGGGGGTACCGGGGAGCTGTTTTTT. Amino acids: CASSLQPGLAGGTGELFF.

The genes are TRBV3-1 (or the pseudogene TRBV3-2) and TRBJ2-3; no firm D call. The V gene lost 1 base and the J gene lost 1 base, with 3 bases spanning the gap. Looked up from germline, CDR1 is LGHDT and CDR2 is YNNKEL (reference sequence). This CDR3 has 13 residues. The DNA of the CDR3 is TGTGCCAGCAGCCAAGGGCGCACAGATACGCAGTATTTT. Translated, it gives CASSQGRTDTQYF.

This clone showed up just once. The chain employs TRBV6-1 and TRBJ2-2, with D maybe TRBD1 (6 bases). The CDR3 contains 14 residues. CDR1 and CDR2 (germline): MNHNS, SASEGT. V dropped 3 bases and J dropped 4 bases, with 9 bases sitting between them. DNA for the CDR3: TGTGCCAGCAGTGAGCGACAGGCCACCGGGGAGCTGTTTTTT. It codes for CASSERQATGELFF.

The CDR3 nucleotides are TGTGCCAGCAGTTACCCTGGGGGGGAGGGGAATACGCAGTATTTT. Amino acid sequence: CASSYPGGEGNTQYF. The chain is built from TRBV27 and TRBJ2-3; 7 nucleotides match TRBD2. The V and J ends lost 4 bases and 7 bases, in that order; junction bases with no gene match: 11. CDR3 size: 15 residues. Germline loops: CDR1 MNHEY, CDR2 SMNVEV (reference sequence).

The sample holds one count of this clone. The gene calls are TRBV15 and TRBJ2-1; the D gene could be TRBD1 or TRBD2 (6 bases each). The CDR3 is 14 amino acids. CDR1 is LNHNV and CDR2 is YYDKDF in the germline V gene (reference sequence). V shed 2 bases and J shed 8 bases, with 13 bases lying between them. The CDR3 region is CATSRTTGTDEQFF. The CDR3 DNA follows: TGTGCCACCAGCAGAACTACAGGGACTGATGAGCAGTTCTTC.

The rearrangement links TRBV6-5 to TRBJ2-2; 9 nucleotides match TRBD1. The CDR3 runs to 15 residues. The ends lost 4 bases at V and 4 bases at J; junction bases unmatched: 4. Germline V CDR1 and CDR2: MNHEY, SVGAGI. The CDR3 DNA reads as TGTGCCAGCAGTTGGGACAGGGTGGGCACCGGGGAGCTGTTTTTT. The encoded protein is CASSWDRVGTGELFF.

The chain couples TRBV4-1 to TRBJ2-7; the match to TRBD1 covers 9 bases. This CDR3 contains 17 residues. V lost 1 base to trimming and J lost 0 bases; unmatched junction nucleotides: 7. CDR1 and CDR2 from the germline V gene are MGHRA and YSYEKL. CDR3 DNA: TGCGCCAGCAGCCAAGTCTTTTCGGGACAGGGCTCCTACGAGCAGTACTTC. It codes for CASSQVFSGQGSYEQYF.

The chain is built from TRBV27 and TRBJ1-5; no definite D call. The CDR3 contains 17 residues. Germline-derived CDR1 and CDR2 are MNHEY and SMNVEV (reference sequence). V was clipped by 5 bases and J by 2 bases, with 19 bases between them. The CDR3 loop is CASSPTKGLPGNQPQHF. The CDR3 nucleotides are TGTGCCAGCAGTCCGACAAAAGGTCTCCCCGGCAATCAGCCCCAGCATTTT.

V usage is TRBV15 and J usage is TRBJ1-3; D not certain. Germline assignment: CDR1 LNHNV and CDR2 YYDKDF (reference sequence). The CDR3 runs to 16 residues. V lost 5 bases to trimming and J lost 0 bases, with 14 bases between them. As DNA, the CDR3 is TGTGCCACCAGCGGAGCAAGTAGAAACTCTGGAAACACCATATATTTT. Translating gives CATSGASRNSGNTIYF.

As DNA, the CDR3 is TGTGCCATCAGTGATGGTAGGGGAGCCTATGGCTACACCTTC. Encoded protein: CAISDGRGAYGYTF. The chain carries TRBV10-3 and TRBJ1-2; TRBD1 might be the D (5 bases). CDR1 is ENHRY and CDR2 is SYGVKD in the germline V gene. The CDR3 consists of 14 residues. The V end lost 3 bases, the J end lost 4 bases, and 12 bases lay between the germline ends.

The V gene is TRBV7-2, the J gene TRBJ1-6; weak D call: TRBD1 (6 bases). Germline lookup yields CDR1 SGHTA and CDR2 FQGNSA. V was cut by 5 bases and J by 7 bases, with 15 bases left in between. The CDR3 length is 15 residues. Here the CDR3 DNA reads TGTGCCAGCAGCGAACCAGGGGAAAGGAATTCACCCCTCCACTTT. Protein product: CASSEPGERNSPLHF.

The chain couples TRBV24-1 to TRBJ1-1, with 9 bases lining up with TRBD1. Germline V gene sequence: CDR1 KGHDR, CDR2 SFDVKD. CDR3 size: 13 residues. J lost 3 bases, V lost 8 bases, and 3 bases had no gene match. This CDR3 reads CATMTGGYTEAFF. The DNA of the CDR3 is TGTGCCACCATGACAGGGGGGTACACTGAAGCTTTCTTT.

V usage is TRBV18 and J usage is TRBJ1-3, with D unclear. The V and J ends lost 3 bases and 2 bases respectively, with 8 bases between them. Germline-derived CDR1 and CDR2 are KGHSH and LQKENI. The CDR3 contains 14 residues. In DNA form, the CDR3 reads TGTGCCAGCTCACCCGGACCAACTGGAAACACCATATATTTT. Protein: CASSPGPTGNTIYF.